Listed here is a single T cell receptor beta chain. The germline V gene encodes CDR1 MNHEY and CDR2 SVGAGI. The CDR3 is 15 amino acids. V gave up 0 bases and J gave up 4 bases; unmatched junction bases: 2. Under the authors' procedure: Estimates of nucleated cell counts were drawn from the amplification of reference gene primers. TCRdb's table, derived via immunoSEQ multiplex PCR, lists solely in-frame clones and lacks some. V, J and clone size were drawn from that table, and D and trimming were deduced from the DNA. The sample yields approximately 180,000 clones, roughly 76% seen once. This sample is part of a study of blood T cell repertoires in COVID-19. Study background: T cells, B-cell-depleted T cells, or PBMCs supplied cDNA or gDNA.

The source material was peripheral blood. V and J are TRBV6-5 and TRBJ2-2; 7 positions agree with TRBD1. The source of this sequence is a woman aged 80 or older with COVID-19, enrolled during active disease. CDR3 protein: CASSYSGQSTGELFF. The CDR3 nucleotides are TGTGCCAGCAGTTACTCGGGACAGAGCACCGGGGAGCTGTTTTTT.